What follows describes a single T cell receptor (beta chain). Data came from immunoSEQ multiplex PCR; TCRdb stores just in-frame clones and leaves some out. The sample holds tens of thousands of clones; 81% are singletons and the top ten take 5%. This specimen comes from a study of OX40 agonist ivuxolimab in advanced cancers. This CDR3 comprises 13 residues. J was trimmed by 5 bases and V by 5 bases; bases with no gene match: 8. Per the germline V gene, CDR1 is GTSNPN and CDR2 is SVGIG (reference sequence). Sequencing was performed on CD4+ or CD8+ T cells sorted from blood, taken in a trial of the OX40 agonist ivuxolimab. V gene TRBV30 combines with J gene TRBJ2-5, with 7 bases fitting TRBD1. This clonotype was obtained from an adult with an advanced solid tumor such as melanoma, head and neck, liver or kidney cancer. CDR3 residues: CAWDRQGSETQYF. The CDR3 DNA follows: TGTGCCTGGGACCGACAGGGTTCGGAGACCCAGTACTTC.